A single sample is the source of the 29 T cell receptor beta chains below, sequenced in a study of T cells expressing NK-cell markers. TCRdb reprocessed the 5' RACE reads and reports one entry per CDR3 protein, with no DNA. The sample holds 200,000 to 300,000 distinct CDR3 sequences. The material sequenced was blood T cells: a sorted CD56 or NKG2C T cell subset, CD4+ or CD8+ T cells, or bulk PBMC T cells (not recorded which). These receptor sequences come from a man aged 18 to 35 in good health.

This sequence joins TRBV5-1 and TRBJ2-1; TCRdb picks TRBD1, but there is no DNA to check that call. Germline CDR1 is SGHRS and CDR2 is YFSETQ. This CDR3 has 16 amino acids. The CDR3 sequence is CASSLAIGQRYNEQFF.

This sequence joins TRBV5-4 and TRBJ2-1; TCRdb's assignment of TRBD1 cannot be checked, as there is no DNA. The CDR3 loop spans 13 amino acids. The germline V gene encodes CDR1 SGHNT and CDR2 YYREEE (reference sequence). The chain's CDR3 is CASSLPPGDEQFF.

The gene calls are TRBV12-3 or TRBV12-4 and TRBJ1-1. This CDR3 comprises 14 residues. The chain's CDR3 is CASTTGFPNTEAFF.

The chain couples TRBV12-3 or TRBV12-4 to TRBJ1-2. The CDR3 totals 12 residues. CDR3 amino acids: CASSLGLYGYTF.

The chain joins TRBV20-1 to TRBJ2-7; the D call from TCRdb, TRBD1, cannot be confirmed without DNA. CDR1 is DFQATT and CDR2 is SNEGSKA in the germline V gene (reference sequence). The CDR3 has 12 residues. The CDR3 sequence: CSASPTGYEQYF.

The chain is built from TRBV23-1 and TRBJ2-3. Being an ORF, TRBV23-1 has a function that is uncertain. CDR3 size: 16 residues. CDR3 loop: CASSQSNGLSTDTQYF.

The chain links TRBV7-9 to TRBJ2-1. CDR1 and CDR2 (germline): SEHNR, FQNEAQ (reference sequence). CDR3 length equals 14 residues. The CDR3 loop is CASSLSLSNNEQFF.

The chain has TRBV20-1 and TRBJ2-1; TCRdb outputs TRBD1, but without DNA this stays unchecked. This CDR3 is built from 15 residues. Germline CDR1 reads DFQATT; CDR2 reads SNEGSKA (reference sequence). The CDR3 reads CSARTTGSEYNEQFF.

This chain uses TRBV4-1 with TRBJ1-5. The CDR3 sequence is 14 residues long. CDR1 and CDR2 from the germline V gene are MGHRA and YSYEKL. The CDR3 sequence: CASSQAGLNQPQHF.

CDR3 in amino acids: CASAQGFPDTQYF. The rearrangement joins TRBV9 to TRBJ2-3; TCRdb proposes TRBD1, but this gene call is untestable without DNA. CDR3 length: 13 residues. Germline assignment: CDR1 SGDLS and CDR2 YYNGEE.

J is TRBJ1-5 and V is TRBV3-1; without DNA, the TCRdb call of TRBD1 cannot be checked. The CDR3 covers 15 residues. Germline CDR1 and CDR2: LGHDT and YNNKEL (reference sequence). The CDR3 here is CASSQGGQGRQPQHF.

The J gene is TRBJ2-7, the V gene TRBV29-1; TCRdb names TRBD2, which stays unverified in the absence of DNA. Germline-derived CDR1 and CDR2 are SQVTM and ANQGSEA. The length of the CDR3 is 14 residues. This CDR3 reads CSVEKGTSLDEQYF.

This sequence joins TRBV12-3 or TRBV12-4 and TRBJ2-1; TCRdb's D call of TRBD1 is untestable without DNA. The CDR3 is made up of 15 amino acids. CDR3: CASTLGQGGLNEQFF.

This rearrangement joins TRBV6-2 or TRBV6-3 to TRBJ2-4. The length of the CDR3 is 14 residues. Germline V gene lookup returns CDR1 MNHEY and CDR2 SVGEGT. CDR3 in amino acids: CASSYLAAKNIQYF.

V usage is TRBV18 and J usage is TRBJ2-3. The germline gives CDR1 KGHSH, CDR2 LQKENI. The CDR3 sequence is 14 residues long. The CDR3 reads CASSPPSATDTQYF.

The V gene is TRBV20-1, the J gene TRBJ1-5; with no DNA, the TCRdb D assignment of TRBD1 cannot be verified. Germline V CDR1 and CDR2: DFQATT, SNEGSKA (reference sequence). There are 14 residues in the CDR3. CDR3 protein: CSAPTGRSNQPQHF.

The chain recombines TRBV29-1 with TRBJ2-1; TCRdb's D gene call, TRBD1, goes unchecked for lack of DNA. This CDR3 is 11 amino acids long. Germline V gene sequence: CDR1 SQVTM, CDR2 ANQGSEA. CDR3 in amino acids: CSVPLGNEQFF.

CDR3 sequence reads: CASSSTEGVPYEQYF. The chain combines TRBV28 with TRBJ2-7. The CDR3 spans 15 residues. The germline CDR1 and CDR2 sequences are MDHEN and SYDVKM.

This chain links TRBV12-3 or TRBV12-4 with TRBJ2-7; TCRdb proposes TRBD1, but this gene call is untestable without DNA. This CDR3 has 17 amino acids. CDR3 in amino acids: CASSLKFPGQGHYEQYF.

V is TRBV2 and J is TRBJ1-1; TCRdb proposes TRBD1, but this gene call is untestable without DNA. The length of the CDR3 is 14 residues. The germline V gene encodes CDR1 SNHLY and CDR2 FYNNEI. CDR3 sequence reads: CASSWVGGDTEAFF. Drawing the rest from reference TRBV2 and TRBJ1-1, the complete variable domain is EPEVTQTPSHQVTQMGQEVILRCVPISNHLYFYWYRQILGQKVEFLVSFYNNEISEKSEIFDDQFSVERPDGSNFTLKIRSTKLEDSAMYFCASSWVGGDTEAFFGQGTRLTVV.

This chain uses TRBV29-1 with TRBJ2-2. The CDR3 sequence is 14 residues long. Germline loops: CDR1 SQVTM, CDR2 ANQGSEA. Here the CDR3 reads CSVGQKLNTGELFF.

The chain combines TRBV20-1 with TRBJ1-2; TCRdb names TRBD1, which stays unverified in the absence of DNA. This CDR3 is built from 14 residues. The germline V gene has CDR1 DFQATT and CDR2 SNEGSKA (reference sequence). CDR3 sequence reads: CSARSRGRVNGYTF.

The chain is built from TRBV4-3 and TRBJ2-7; TCRdb indicates TRBD1, and absent DNA this call remains unverified. The V gene's germline CDR1 is LGHNA and CDR2 YSLEER. There are 16 residues in the CDR3. Here the CDR3 reads CASSQDIPTGAYEQYF.

The gene calls are TRBV18 and TRBJ1-1; TCRdb selects TRBD1, and the lack of DNA leaves this call unchecked. Looked up from germline, CDR1 is KGHSH and CDR2 is LQKENI. The CDR3 sequence is 14 residues long. The CDR3: CASSPRGQGTEAFF.

The genes are TRBV19 and TRBJ2-5; absent DNA, TCRdb's TRBD1 call cannot be checked. This CDR3 region has 13 residues. Germline V gives CDR1 LNHDA, CDR2 SQIVND (reference sequence). The CDR3 sequence is CASSITGIETQYF.

The CDR3 protein is CASSQVGNEQFF. The chain is built from TRBV3-1 and TRBJ2-1. This CDR3 is 12 amino acids long. The germline V gene has CDR1 LGHDT and CDR2 YNNKEL (reference sequence).

The chain couples TRBV29-1 to TRBJ2-3; TCRdb indicates TRBD2, and absent DNA this call remains unverified. The CDR3 has 15 amino acids. Germline V CDR1 and CDR2: SQVTM, ANQGSEA. This CDR3 is CSSSRGLAVGDTQYF.

The chain recombines TRBV28 with TRBJ1-4; TCRdb selects TRBD1, and the lack of DNA leaves this call unchecked. Germline V gene sequence: CDR1 MDHEN, CDR2 SYDVKM. This CDR3 is built from 14 residues. CDR3 sequence reads: CASTRGAELKKLFF.

The V call is TRBV5-1, the J call TRBJ1-1; TCRdb picks TRBD1, but there is no DNA to check that call. This CDR3 contains 14 residues. Looked up from germline, CDR1 is SGHRS and CDR2 is YFSETQ. This CDR3 is CASSLGGPDTEAFF. Filled out from reference TRBV5-1 and TRBJ1-1, the complete variable domain reads KAGVTQTPRYLIKTRGQQVTLSCSPISGHRSVSWYQQTPGQGLQFLFEYFSETQRNKGNFPGRFSGRQFSNSRSEMNVSTLELGDSALYLCASSLGGPDTEAFFGQGTRLTVV.